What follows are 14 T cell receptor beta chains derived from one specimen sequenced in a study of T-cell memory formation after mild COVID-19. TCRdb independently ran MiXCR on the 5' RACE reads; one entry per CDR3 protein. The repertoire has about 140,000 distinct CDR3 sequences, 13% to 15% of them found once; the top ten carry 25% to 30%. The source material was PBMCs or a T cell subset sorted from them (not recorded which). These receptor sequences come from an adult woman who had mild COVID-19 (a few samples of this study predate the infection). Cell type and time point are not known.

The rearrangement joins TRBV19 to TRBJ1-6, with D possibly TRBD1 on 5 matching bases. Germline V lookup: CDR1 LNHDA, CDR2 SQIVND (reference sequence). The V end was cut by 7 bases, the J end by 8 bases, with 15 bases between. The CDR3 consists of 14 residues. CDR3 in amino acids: CASNGPGNHSPLHF. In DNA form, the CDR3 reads TGTGCCAGTAACGGCCCAGGGAACCATTCACCCCTCCACTTT.

The CDR3 spells CAISESMGGQYF. The CDR3 region has the DNA TGTGCCATCAGTGAGTCGATGGGGGGGCAATACTTC. The V and J genes are TRBV10-3 and TRBJ2-7; tentatively, D is TRBD2 (7 bases). The V end was cut by 0 bases, the J end by 13 bases, with 13 bases between. The CDR3 covers 12 residues. The germline V gene encodes CDR1 ENHRY and CDR2 SYGVKD.

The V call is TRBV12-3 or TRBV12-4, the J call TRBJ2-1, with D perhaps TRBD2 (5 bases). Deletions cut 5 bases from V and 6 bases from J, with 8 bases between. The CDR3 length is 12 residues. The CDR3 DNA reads TGTGCCAGCAGTCAAACTAGCAATGAGCAGTTCTTC. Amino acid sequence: CASSQTSNEQFF.

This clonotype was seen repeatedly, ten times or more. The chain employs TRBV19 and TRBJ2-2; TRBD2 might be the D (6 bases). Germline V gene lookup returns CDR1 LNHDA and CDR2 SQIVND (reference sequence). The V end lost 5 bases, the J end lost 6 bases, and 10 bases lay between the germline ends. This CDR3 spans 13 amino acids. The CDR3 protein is CASSWRVAGELFF. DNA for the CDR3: TGTGCCAGTAGTTGGAGGGTGGCCGGGGAGCTGTTTTTT.

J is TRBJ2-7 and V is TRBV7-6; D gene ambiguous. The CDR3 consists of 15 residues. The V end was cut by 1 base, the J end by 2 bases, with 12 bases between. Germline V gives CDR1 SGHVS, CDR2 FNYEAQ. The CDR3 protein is CASSLVAERAYEQYF. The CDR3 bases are TGTGCCAGCAGCTTAGTTGCGGAGCGAGCCTACGAGCAGTACTTC.

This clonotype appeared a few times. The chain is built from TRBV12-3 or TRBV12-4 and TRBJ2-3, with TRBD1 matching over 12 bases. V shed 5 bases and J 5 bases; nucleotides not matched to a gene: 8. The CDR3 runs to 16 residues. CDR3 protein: CASSHRDRGPLDTQYF. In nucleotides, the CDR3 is TGTGCCAGCAGTCACCGGGACAGGGGGCCTTTAGATACGCAGTATTTT.

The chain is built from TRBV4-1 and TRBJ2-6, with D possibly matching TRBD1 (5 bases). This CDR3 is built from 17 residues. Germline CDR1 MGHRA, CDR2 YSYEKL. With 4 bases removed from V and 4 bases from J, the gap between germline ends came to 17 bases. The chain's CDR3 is CASSRNVGATGANVLTF. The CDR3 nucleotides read TGCGCCAGCAGCCGTAACGTAGGGGCTACCGGGGCCAACGTCCTGACTTTC.

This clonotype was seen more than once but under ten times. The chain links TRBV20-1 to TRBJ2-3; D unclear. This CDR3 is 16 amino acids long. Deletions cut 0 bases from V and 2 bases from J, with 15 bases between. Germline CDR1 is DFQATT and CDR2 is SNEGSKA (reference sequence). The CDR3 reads CSARDRVAVYTDTQYF. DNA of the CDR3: TGCAGTGCTAGAGATCGAGTGGCAGTTTACACAGATACGCAGTATTTT.

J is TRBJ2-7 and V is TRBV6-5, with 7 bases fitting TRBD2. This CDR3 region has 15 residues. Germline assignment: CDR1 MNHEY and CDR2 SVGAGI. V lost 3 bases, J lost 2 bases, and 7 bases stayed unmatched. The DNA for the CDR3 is TGTGCCAGCAGTTATTCCGGGACTACCACCTACGAGCAGTACTTC. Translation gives CASSYSGTTTYEQYF.

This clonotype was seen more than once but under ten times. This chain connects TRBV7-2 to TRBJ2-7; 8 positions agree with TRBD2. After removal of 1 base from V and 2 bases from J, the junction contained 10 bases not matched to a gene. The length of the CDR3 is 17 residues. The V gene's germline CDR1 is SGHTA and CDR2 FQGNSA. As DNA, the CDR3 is TGTGCCAGCAGCTTAGGCAGTCTAGCGGGTTCCCCCTACGAGCAGTACTTC. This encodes CASSLGSLAGSPYEQYF.

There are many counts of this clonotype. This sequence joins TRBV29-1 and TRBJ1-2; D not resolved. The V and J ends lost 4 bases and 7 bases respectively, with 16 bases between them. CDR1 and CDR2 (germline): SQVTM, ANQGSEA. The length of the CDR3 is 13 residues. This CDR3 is CSVGPGSGAGYTF. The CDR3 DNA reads TGCAGCGTTGGCCCCGGGTCCGGAGCTGGCTACACCTTC. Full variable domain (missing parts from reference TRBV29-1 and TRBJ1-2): SAVISQKPSRDICQRGTSLTIQCQVDSQVTMMFWYRQQPGQSLTLIATANQGSEATYESGFVIDKFPISRPNLTFSTLTVSNMSPEDSSIYLCSVGPGSGAGYTFGSGTRLTVV.

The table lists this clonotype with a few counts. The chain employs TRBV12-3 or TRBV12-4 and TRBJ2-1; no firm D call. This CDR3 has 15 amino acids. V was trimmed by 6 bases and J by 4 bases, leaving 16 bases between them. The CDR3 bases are TGTGCCAGCAGCCAAGCCTCGTCCCCTTACAATGAGCAGTTCTTC. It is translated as CASSQASSPYNEQFF.

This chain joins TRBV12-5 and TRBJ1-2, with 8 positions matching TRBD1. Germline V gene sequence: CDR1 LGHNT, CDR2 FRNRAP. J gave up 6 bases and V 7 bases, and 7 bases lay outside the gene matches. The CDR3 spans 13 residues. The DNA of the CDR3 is TGTGCTAGTGATACAGGACAGGGCCATGGCTACACCTTC. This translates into CASDTGQGHGYTF.

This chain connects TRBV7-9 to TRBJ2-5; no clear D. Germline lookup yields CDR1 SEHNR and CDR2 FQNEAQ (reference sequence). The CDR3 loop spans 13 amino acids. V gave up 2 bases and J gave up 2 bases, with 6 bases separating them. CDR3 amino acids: CASSLSSQETQYF. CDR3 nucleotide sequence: TGTGCCAGCAGCTTATCCTCTCAAGAGACCCAGTACTTC.